This T cell receptor beta chain is drawn from a study of blood T cell repertoires in COVID-19. TCRdb keeps only in-frame clones here, not all; method: immunoSEQ multiplex PCR. This sample has some 140,000 clones, with approximately 88% found just once. Residents of about two dozen US areas, aged about 18 to 95 years, made up the participants. Assignment of participants to cohorts was predicated upon participant-reported clinical history. J lost 2 bases, V lost 0 bases, and 6 bases had no gene match. The CDR3 runs to 16 residues. Germline V CDR1 and CDR2: LNHDA, SQIVND (reference sequence). The source of this sequence is a man aged 35 to 55 with acute COVID-19. The V call is TRBV19, the J call TRBJ1-1; 7 bases map to TRBD1. The specimen was PBMCs or T cells enriched from blood (not recorded which). The CDR3 spells CASSIDSNRGNTEAFF. The CDR3 coding sequence is TGTGCCAGTAGTATAGATTCCAACAGGGGTAACACTGAAGCTTTCTTT.